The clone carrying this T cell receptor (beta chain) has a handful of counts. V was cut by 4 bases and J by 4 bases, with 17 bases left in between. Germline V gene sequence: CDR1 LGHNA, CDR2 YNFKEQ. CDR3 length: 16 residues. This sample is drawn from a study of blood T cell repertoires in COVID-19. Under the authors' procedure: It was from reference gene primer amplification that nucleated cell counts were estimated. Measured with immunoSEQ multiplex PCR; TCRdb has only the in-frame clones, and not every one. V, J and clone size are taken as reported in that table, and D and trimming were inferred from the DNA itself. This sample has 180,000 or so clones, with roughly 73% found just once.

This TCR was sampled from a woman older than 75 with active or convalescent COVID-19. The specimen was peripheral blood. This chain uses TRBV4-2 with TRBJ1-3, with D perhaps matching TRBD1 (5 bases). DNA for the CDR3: TGTGCCAGCAGCCCCCCGGGGGGACCGGGCGGAAACACCATATATTTT. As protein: CASSPPGGPGGNTIYF.